The 13 T cell receptor beta chains below all came from one sample that was sequenced in a study of blood T cells in healthy people across ages. Then a second PCR, running about 7 to 11 cycles, was carried out with a sample-barcoded 5' primer and a J-beta primer mix. Using its own MiXCR run on the 5' RACE reads, TCRdb lists one record per CDR3 protein. The data hold some 1.4 million distinct CDR3 sequences, with approximately 42% observed a single time. What was sequenced was blood. These receptors all stem from a young woman in good health.

The sample holds a few counts of this clonotype. This chain links TRBV12-3 or TRBV12-4 with TRBJ1-4; no firm D call. Deletions cut 3 bases from V and 8 bases from J, with 7 bases between. This CDR3 contains 12 residues. CDR3: CASSFRWEKLFF. Here the CDR3 DNA reads TGTGCCAGCAGTTTTAGATGGGAAAAACTGTTTTTT.

This clonotype was detected only a few times. The chain uses TRBV6-5 and TRBJ1-2, with D uncertain. V dropped 2 bases and J dropped 4 bases, with 11 bases sitting between them. Germline V CDR1 and CDR2: MNHEY, SVGAGI. This CDR3 is 14 amino acids long. CDR3 sequence (DNA): TGTGCCAGCAGTTACGGGTCAGGAATCTATGGCTACACCTTC. It encodes CASSYGSGIYGYTF.

J is TRBJ1-1 and V is TRBV20-1, with no clear D. From germline, CDR1 is DFQATT and CDR2 SNEGSKA (reference sequence). The CDR3 has 15 residues. V was clipped by 6 bases and J by 4 bases, with 21 bases between them. The CDR3 DNA reads as TGCAGTGCCCTCTCCGGGGTTCGGATGGTCACTGAAGCTTTCTTT. Its protein is CSALSGVRMVTEAFF.

This chain joins TRBV4-1 and TRBJ2-1, with D tentatively TRBD2 (5 bases). V gave up 8 bases and J gave up 4 bases, with 12 bases separating them. Germline CDR1 MGHRA, CDR2 YSYEKL. The CDR3 covers 13 residues. CDR3 sequence: CASQEGAYNEQFF. The CDR3 coding sequence is TGCGCCAGCCAAGAGGGAGCGTACAATGAGCAGTTCTTC.

This clonotype showed up just a few times. The V and J genes are TRBV9 and TRBJ2-1; 14 nucleotides align to TRBD2. CDR1 and CDR2 (germline): SGDLS, YYNGEE. The CDR3 extends over 15 amino acids. After removal of 5 bases from V and 7 bases from J, the junction contained 5 bases not matched to a gene. CDR3 coding DNA: TGTGCCAGCAGAGGGACTAGCGGGAGTGGGAATGAGCAGTTCTTC. Amino acid sequence: CASRGTSGSGNEQFF.

This rearrangement joins TRBV10-3 to TRBJ2-1; D may correspond to TRBD1 or TRBD2 (6 bases each). CDR3 length equals 18 residues. The germline V gene encodes CDR1 ENHRY and CDR2 SYGVKD. V lost 0 bases and J lost 10, with 25 bases in between. The CDR3 loop reads CAISESLLTGGGMSEQFF. The CDR3 bases are TGTGCCATCAGTGAGTCGTTATTAACCGGAGGGGGGATGTCCGAGCAGTTCTTC.

In regard to this clonotype: At one end, the junction sequence differs from germline, possibly due to a read error. The rearrangement joins TRBV2 to TRBJ2-5; 11 positions agree with TRBD2. Germline V lookup: CDR1 SNHLY, CDR2 FYNNEI. The CDR3 contains 14 residues. Here the CDR3 DNA reads TGTGCCAGCAGATTAGCGGGAGGGCCTGGCGAGCAGCACTTC. Translating it yields CASRLAGGPGEQHF.

V usage is TRBV5-5 and J usage is TRBJ2-1, with a tentative D call TRBD1 (5 bases). V lost 6 bases and J 9 bases, leaving 19 bases between the germline ends. The length of the CDR3 is 14 residues. Germline loops: CDR1 SGHKS, CDR2 YYEKEE (reference sequence). CDR3 protein: CASTAGSGRGEQFF. The CDR3 DNA sequence: TGTGCCAGCACCGCCGGCAGTGGTAGGGGTGAGCAGTTCTTC.

The chain combines TRBV20-1 with TRBJ1-5, with 7 positions matching TRBD1. J lost 4 bases, V lost 0 bases, and 3 bases had no gene match. The CDR3 runs 14 residues. Germline CDR1 is DFQATT and CDR2 is SNEGSKA (reference sequence). This CDR3 is CSAREGQPNQPQHF. CDR3 in DNA: TGCAGTGCTAGAGAGGGACAGCCTAATCAGCCCCAGCATTTT.

Of note for this clonotype: With a much larger clone just one base away, this may be a read error. The rearrangement joins TRBV7-2 to TRBJ2-3, with D uncertain. The CDR3 totals 10 residues. From germline, CDR1 is SGHTA and CDR2 FQGNSA. The CDR3 here is CAGSLNTQYF. The CDR3 bases are TGTGCCGGCAGCTTAAATACGCAGTATTTT.

This clonotype has just a few counts. This chain uses TRBV20-1 with TRBJ2-1, with 7 bases that match TRBD2. V lost 3 bases and J lost 5; bases outside the gene matches: 4. Germline assignment: CDR1 DFQATT and CDR2 SNEGSKA (reference sequence). The CDR3 spans 13 residues. CDR3 coding DNA: TGCAGTGCTAGGGGCCTAGCGGACAATGAGCAGTTCTTC. Amino acids: CSARGLADNEQFF.

The table lists this clonotype with a count of one. The chain has TRBV6-5 and TRBJ2-7; 10 bases map to TRBD1. V was pared by 0 bases and J by 4 bases, with 9 bases of the junction left unmatched. Germline V gives CDR1 MNHEY, CDR2 SVGAGI. The CDR3 length is 17 residues. CDR3: CASSYSVTGQGPYEQYF. In nucleotides, the CDR3 is TGTGCCAGCAGTTACTCAGTAACGGGACAGGGGCCATACGAGCAGTACTTC.

The chain has TRBV20-1 and TRBJ2-3, with D perhaps matching TRBD1 (5 bases). CDR3 length: 12 amino acids. CDR1 DFQATT and CDR2 SNEGSKA come from the germline V gene (reference sequence). The CDR3 protein is CSRASSTDTQYF. In DNA form, the CDR3 reads TGCAGCAGGGCTAGTAGCACAGATACGCAGTATTTT.